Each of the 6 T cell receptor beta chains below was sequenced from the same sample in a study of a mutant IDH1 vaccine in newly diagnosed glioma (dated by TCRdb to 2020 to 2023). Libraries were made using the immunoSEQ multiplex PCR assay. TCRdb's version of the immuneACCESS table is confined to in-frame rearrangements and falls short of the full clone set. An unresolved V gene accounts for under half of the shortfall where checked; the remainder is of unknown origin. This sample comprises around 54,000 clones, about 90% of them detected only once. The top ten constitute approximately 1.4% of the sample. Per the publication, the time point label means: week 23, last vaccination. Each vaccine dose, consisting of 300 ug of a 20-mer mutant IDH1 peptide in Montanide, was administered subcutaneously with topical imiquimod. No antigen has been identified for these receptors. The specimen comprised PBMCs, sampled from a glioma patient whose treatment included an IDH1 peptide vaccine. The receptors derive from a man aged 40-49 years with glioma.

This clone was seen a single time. CDR3 DNA sequence: TGCGCCAGCAGCTCCAGTGGGGCTGGCTACGAGCAGTACTTC. This sequence encodes CASSSSGAGYEQYF. The chain recombines TRBV4-1 with TRBJ2-7; D perhaps matches TRBD1 (5 bases). Trimming shortened V by 5 bases and J by 3 bases, and 14 bases separated the two germline ends. This CDR3 is 14 amino acids long. From germline, CDR1 is MGHRA and CDR2 YSYEKL.

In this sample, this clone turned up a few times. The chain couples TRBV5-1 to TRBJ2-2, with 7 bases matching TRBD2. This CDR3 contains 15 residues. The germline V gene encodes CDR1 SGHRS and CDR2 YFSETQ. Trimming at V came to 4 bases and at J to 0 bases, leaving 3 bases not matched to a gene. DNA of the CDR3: TGCGCCAGCAGCCGCGCGGGGGCGAACACCGGGGAGCTGTTTTTT. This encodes CASSRAGANTGELFF.

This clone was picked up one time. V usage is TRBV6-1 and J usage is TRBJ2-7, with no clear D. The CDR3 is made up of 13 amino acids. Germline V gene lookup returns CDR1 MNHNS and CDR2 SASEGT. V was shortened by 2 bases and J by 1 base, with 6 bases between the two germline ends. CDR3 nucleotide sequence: TGTGCCAGCAGTGAAAGGAGTTCCTACGAGCAGTACTTC. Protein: CASSERSSYEQYF.

This CDR3 is CASSPDYTSYEQYF. The CDR3 DNA is TGTGCCAGCAGCCCGGACTATACCTCCTACGAGCAGTACTTC. This chain connects TRBV7-2 to TRBJ2-7, with D perhaps TRBD2 (6 bases). This CDR3 has 14 amino acids. Germline V CDR1 and CDR2: SGHTA, FQGNSA. Trimming removed 5 bases at V and 0 bases at J, with 11 bases between.

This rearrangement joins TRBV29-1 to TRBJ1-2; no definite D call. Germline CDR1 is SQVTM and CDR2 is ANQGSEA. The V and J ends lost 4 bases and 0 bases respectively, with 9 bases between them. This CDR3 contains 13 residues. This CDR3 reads CSVGVDPNYGYTF. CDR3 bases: TGCAGCGTTGGGGTCGATCCTAACTATGGCTACACCTTC.

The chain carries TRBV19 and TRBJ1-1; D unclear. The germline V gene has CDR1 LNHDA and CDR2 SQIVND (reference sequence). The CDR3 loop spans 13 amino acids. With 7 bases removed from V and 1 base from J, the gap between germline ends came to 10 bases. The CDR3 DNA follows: TGTGCCAGTAAAGGCAGGCGGAACACTGAAGCTTTCTTT. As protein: CASKGRRNTEAFF.